The 8 T cell receptor beta chains given below trace back to one sample, sequenced in a study of naive and memory T cell subsets (dated by TCRdb to about 2017). According to the study, the label for this sample's treatment or condition signals: skin biopsy from PPD injection site in Mantoux-positive individual. A robust, sensitive protocol for the amplification, sequencing and analysis of TCRs was described in the study, in which 3' ligation of a UMI-containing oligonucleotide to TCR cDNA was used. The library was generated by UMI-ligation and nested PCR. TCRdb lists the instrument as Illumina MiSeq. The ligated cDNA was amplified in four rounds of PCR with nested alpha and beta constant region primers together with the SP2 primer. Using fastp at Q25 and MiXCR, TCRdb reprocessed the public reads and kept productive beta chains. Identical CDR3 proteins give one entry, which carries the most common genes and DNA. This sample holds around 33,000 distinct CDR3 sequences; 6.7% were observed only once. The leading ten clones occupy over 3% of the sample.

The sample in question was skin, obtained from a tuberculin skin test site. The receptors originated from an adult in good health.

This clonotype came up many times. The CDR3 nucleotides are TGTGCCAGCAGCCCACAGAGAAGTACCTACAATGAGCAGTTCTTC. Its translation is CASSPQRSTYNEQFF. V and J are TRBV11-2 and TRBJ2-1; D gene unclear. Germline assignment: CDR1 SGHAT and CDR2 FQNNGV. The CDR3 is 15 residues long. Trimming pared 5 bases from V and 2 bases from J, leaving 13 bases between. The full variable domain, with the rest looked up from reference TRBV11-2 and TRBJ2-1, is EAGVAQSPRYKIIEKRQSVAFWCNPISGHATLYWYQQILGQGPKLLIQFQNNGVVDDSQLPKDRFSAERLKGVDSTLKIQPAKLEDSAVYLCASSPQRSTYNEQFFGPGTRLTVL.

In this sample, this clonotype turned up many times. The J gene is TRBJ2-5, the V gene TRBV7-9; 9 bases align to TRBD1. This CDR3 is built from 13 residues. CDR1 is SEHNR and CDR2 is FQNEAQ in the germline V gene (reference sequence). J gave up 2 bases and V 6 bases, and 1 base lay outside the gene matches. The CDR3 protein is CASRDRGQETQYF. CDR3 sequence (DNA): TGTGCCAGCAGAGACAGGGGGCAAGAGACCCAGTACTTC.

This clonotype was recorded many times. The chain joins TRBV3-1 to TRBJ2-5; D unclear. V gave up 4 bases and J gave up 5 bases, with 14 bases separating them. From germline, CDR1 is LGHDT and CDR2 YNNKEL (reference sequence). The length of the CDR3 is 14 residues. CDR3 sequence reads: CASSRLRSFETQYF. The CDR3 nucleotides read TGTGCCAGCAGCCGTCTCCGCAGTTTCGAGACCCAGTACTTC.

V and J are TRBV6-5 and TRBJ1-4; possible D gene TRBD1, 6 bases. The germline gives CDR1 MNHEY, CDR2 SVGAGI. Trimming took off 6 bases at V and 4 bases at J, with 15 bases between the two ends. The length of the CDR3 is 15 residues. The CDR3 loop reads CASRRLGAFNEKLFF. In nucleotides, the CDR3 is TGTGCCAGCAGGCGCTTGGGGGCCTTTAATGAAAAACTGTTTTTT.

This clonotype was seen at least ten times. J is TRBJ1-5 and V is TRBV6-1; D is unclear. Trimming left V 4 bases short and J 3 bases short, with 10 bases between. The length of the CDR3 is 14 residues. Germline V gene data show CDR1 as MNHNS and CDR2 as SASEGT. CDR3 protein: CASSAGGYNQPQHF. DNA of the CDR3: TGTGCCAGCAGTGCGGGAGGGTACAATCAGCCCCAGCATTTT.

This clonotype was recorded a few times. The chain carries TRBV12-3 or TRBV12-4 and TRBJ2-1; D call uncertain. This CDR3 has 11 residues. V lost 7 bases and J lost 5, with 6 bases in between. CDR3 sequence reads: CASTLNNEQFF. The CDR3 DNA sequence: TGTGCCAGCACCCTCAACAATGAGCAGTTCTTC.

This clonotype was seen ten or more times. The genes are TRBV12-3 or TRBV12-4 and TRBJ2-3, with D perhaps being TRBD1 or TRBD2 (5 bases each). The CDR3 sequence is 16 residues long. Trimming took 6 bases from V and 3 from J, leaving 19 bases between them. The CDR3 nucleotides read TGTGCCAGCAGACCCCGGGGCAGGGCAAATACAGATACGCAGTATTTT. This sequence encodes CASRPRGRANTDTQYF.

This clonotype is medium-sized (0.01 to 0.1%) within its sample. This chain uses TRBV6-2 or TRBV6-3 with TRBJ1-2; D not certain. V was shortened by 2 bases and J by 6 bases, with 13 bases between the two germline ends. The CDR3 is 14 amino acids. Germline V lookup: CDR1 MNHEY, CDR2 SVGEGT. The CDR3 nucleotides are TGTGCCAGCAGTTACGGGCAGCCTTTGGATGGCTACACCTTC. This encodes CASSYGQPLDGYTF.